This TCR beta chain was sequenced in a study of T cells in Graves' hyperthyroidism and ophthalmopathy. Whole-study findings and limits: Blood also held most thyroid clonotypes expanded beyond 0.001.

This clonotype was recorded at least ten times. Its antigen remains unknown. The V segment lost 6 bases and the J segment 2 bases; nucleotides outside the gene matches: 7. There are 15 residues in the CDR3. RNA transcripts served as the template for amplifying TCR beta CDR3 regions. An initial round of RT-PCR targeting the TCR CDR3 relied on the HTBI primer set. TCRdb reanalysed the multiplex PCR reads using MiXCR and keeps one entry per CDR3 protein. Here the sample spans about 720,000 distinct CDR3 sequences, 15% to 20% being singletons. The sample was blood. The TCR was taken from a woman aged 50 to 60 with Graves' hyperthyroidism that later progressed to Graves' ophthalmopathy. The V and J genes are TRBV12-3 or TRBV12-4 and TRBJ2-3, with 8 bases that match TRBD1. The CDR3 region is CASSSPTGATDTQYF. In DNA form, the CDR3 reads TGTGCCAGCAGCTCACCGACAGGGGCCACAGATACGCAGTATTTT.